The rows below give T cell receptor beta chains drawn from one sample of a study of T cell responses to AZD1222 COVID-19 vaccine. Data came from immunoSEQ multiplex PCR; TCRdb stores just in-frame clones and leaves some out. The sample shows about 150,000 clones, about 94% of them seen only once. The sequencing here drew on peripheral blood, taken on day 0 of AZD1222 vaccination. Every receptor here comes from an adult in good health. The CDR3 runs from the conserved cysteine through the conserved F or W. A D gene is named only where the DNA matches it firmly. Some rows mark clone size as missing; the rest say once, few, many or name a class of expanded clone.

CDR3 DNA	CDR3 protein	D gene	clone size	J gene	V gene
TGCGCCAGCAGCTTGGATACTGCGGGAGGGCCCGGGGAGCTGTTTTTT	CASSLDTAGGPGELFF	TRBD2	-	TRBJ2-2	TRBV5-1
TGTGCCAGCAGCTTAGGACAGCACTCCTACAATGAGCAGTTCTTC	CASSLGQHSYNEQFF	-	-	TRBJ2-1	TRBV7-8
TGTGCCAGCAGCCCAGTCGGAAACACCATATATTTT	CASSPVGNTIYF	-	-	TRBJ1-3	TRBV7-8
TGTGCCAGCAGCGCCAGGGAGAATGAGCAGTTCTTC	CASSARENEQFF	-	-	TRBJ2-1	TRBV9
TGCGCCAGCAGCCAAGGATGGCGAAGCTCTGGGGCCAACGTCCTGACTTTC	CASSQGWRSSGANVLTF	-	-	TRBJ2-6	TRBV4-1
TGTGCCAGCAGTCCCGCCAAGACCCAGTACTTC	CASSPAKTQYF	-	-	TRBJ2-5	TRBV6-5
TGTGCCAGCAGCCTAGGACTCGGACTTTACGAGCAGTACTTC	CASSLGLGLYEQYF	-	-	TRBJ2-7	TRBV11-2
TGCAGCCCCCAAGCTAGGGCGTGGGTATCCTACGAGCAGTACTTC	CSPQARAWVSYEQYF	-	-	TRBJ2-7	TRBV29-1
TGTGCCAGCAGTCCCCGGGGCCGAGGCGGGGATGGCTACACCTTC	CASSPRGRGGDGYTF	-	-	TRBJ1-2	TRBV27
TGTGCTAGTGGTTTGGCCTCCGGGACAGGGGGCCATGAGCAGTTCTTC	CASGLASGTGGHEQFF	TRBD1	-	TRBJ2-1	TRBV12-5
TGTGCCAGCAGTGAAGCAAGGGATGGTCAGCCCCAGCATTTT	CASSEARDGQPQHF	-	-	TRBJ1-5	TRBV6-1
TGTGCCAGCAGCACTCGAGGAACCCAGTACTTC	CASSTRGTQYF	-	-	TRBJ2-5	TRBV12-3/TRBV12-4
TGTGCCAGCAGCCTAGAGTATGAGCAGTTCTTC	CASSLEYEQFF	-	-	TRBJ2-1	TRBV28
TGCAGCGTTGGACAGGGTGGAAGCTACGAGCAGTACTTC	CSVGQGGSYEQYF	TRBD1	-	TRBJ2-7	TRBV29-1
TGTGCCAGCAGTTACTTCCGGGCTAGCGGGGACTACGAGCAGTACTTC	CASSYFRASGDYEQYF	TRBD2	-	TRBJ2-7	TRBV6-5
TGTGCCAGTACCATGGGGACAGGCTATAACTATGGCTACACCTTC	CASTMGTGYNYGYTF	TRBD1	once	TRBJ1-2	TRBV19
TGTGCCACCAGCCTAGATCTTATGAACACTGAAGCTTTCTTT	CATSLDLMNTEAFF	-	-	TRBJ1-1	TRBV15
TGTGCCAGCACCCCACGGGCAGGGACAGATGAAGCTTTCTTT	CASTPRAGTDEAFF	TRBD1	-	TRBJ1-1	TRBV27
TGTGCCAGCAGCCAAGGTCCCGGGAGCCAGGGGCCCCAGCATTTT	CASSQGPGSQGPQHF	-	-	TRBJ1-5	TRBV14
TGTGCCAGCAGCCCCCATCGGGCCTGGACGCAGTATTTT	CASSPHRAWTQYF	-	-	TRBJ2-3	TRBV9
TGCGCCAGCAGCTTGGGCAGCGGGTCGGCAGATACGCAGTATTTT	CASSLGSGSADTQYF	-	-	TRBJ2-3	TRBV5-1
TGTGCCAGCAGTTTTATGTCCTTGGGAGCCAAAAACATTCAGTACTTC	CASSFMSLGAKNIQYF	-	-	TRBJ2-4	TRBV28
TGTGCCAGCAGCCAAGACATCTTGCAGCCCCAGCATTTT	CASSQDILQPQHF	-	-	TRBJ1-5	TRBV3-1/TRBV3-2
TGTGCCAGCAGCCCTCCGACGGGCACCGGGGAGCTGTTTTTT	CASSPPTGTGELFF	-	once	TRBJ2-2	TRBV12-1
TGCGCCAGCAGCTTGGTGAGCGGGAGTACCTACGAGCAGTACTTC	CASSLVSGSTYEQYF	TRBD2	-	TRBJ2-7	TRBV5-1
TGTGCCAGCAGCCAAGTTGAGGGTGGCTACACCTTC	CASSQVEGGYTF	-	-	TRBJ1-2	TRBV3-1/TRBV3-2
TGTGCCAGTACCCTAAGGGGGATCACCGGGGAGCTGTTTTTT	CASTLRGITGELFF	-	-	TRBJ2-2	TRBV19
TGTGCCAGTAGATTGGAAGCAAACTCCTACAATGAGCAGTTCTTC	CASRLEANSYNEQFF	-	-	TRBJ2-1	TRBV19
TGTGCCAGCAGCCCCGGCCGGGCCCAAGAGACCCAGTACTTC	CASSPGRAQETQYF	-	-	TRBJ2-5	TRBV9
TGTGCCAGTAGTGCGCAGAATCAAGAGACCCAGTACTTC	CASSAQNQETQYF	-	-	TRBJ2-5	TRBV19
TGTGCCAGCAGCAGACTAGTTAGGGATACGCAGTATTTT	CASSRLVRDTQYF	-	-	TRBJ2-3	TRBV7-2
TGTGCCAGCAGCTTTCTCTCGTCGGACACTGAAGCTTTCTTT	CASSFLSSDTEAFF	-	-	TRBJ1-1	TRBV7-9
TGTGCCAGCTCGCTTGGGGGGCGAGGGGCCAACGTCCTGACTTTC	CASSLGGRGANVLTF	-	-	TRBJ2-6	TRBV25-1
TGTGCCAGCAGCTTTCCCCAGAGTAACTATGGCTACACCTTC	CASSFPQSNYGYTF	-	-	TRBJ1-2	TRBV7-2
TGTGCCAGCAGTTCCCGCCGCGGAAGGGGGTTAGGGGAGACCCAGTACTTC	CASSSRRGRGLGETQYF	-	-	TRBJ2-5	TRBV28
TGCAGTGCTAGTCGATCGGGGGGAGAAGCTTTCTTT	CSASRSGGEAFF	-	-	TRBJ1-1	TRBV20-1
TGTGCCAGCAGCCCCTGGACAGGACTTTTTGAGACCCAGTACTTC	CASSPWTGLFETQYF	TRBD1	-	TRBJ2-5	TRBV7-9
TGTGCCTCCGGAGCGACAGGGGTAGGCTCGACTGAAGCTTTCTTT	CASGATGVGSTEAFF	TRBD1	-	TRBJ1-1	TRBV6-5
TGTGCCAGTAGTCCGCCGACCCTCCCCACTGAAGCTTTCTTT	CASSPPTLPTEAFF	-	-	TRBJ1-1	TRBV19
TGTGCCAGCAGTTACTCGCCTGGCGAGCAGTACTTC	CASSYSPGEQYF	-	-	TRBJ2-7	TRBV6-6
TGCGCCAGCAGCTTTGGAACCCTATACGAGCAGTACTTC	CASSFGTLYEQYF	-	-	TRBJ2-7	TRBV5-1
TGTGCCAGCAGCCCTCGGACTAGCGGAGGTGAGCAGTTCTTC	CASSPRTSGGEQFF	TRBD2	-	TRBJ2-1	TRBV7-8
TGCGCCAGCAGCCAAGATTGGCTGCACAACCCGGCCCAGTACTTC	CASSQDWLHNPAQYF	-	-	TRBJ2-5	TRBV4-3
TGCAGTGCTAAGGGGCAAGAGACCCAGTACTTC	CSAKGQETQYF	-	-	TRBJ2-5	TRBV20-1
TGTGCCAGCAGCTTAGTCACGGTTCCGGGACTAGCGGGTTATGAGCAGTTCTTC	CASSLVTVPGLAGYEQFF	TRBD2	once	TRBJ2-1	TRBV11-2
TGTGCCAGCAGGAGTTCCTGGGCGGGTGAAAAACTGTTTTTT	CASRSSWAGEKLFF	-	-	TRBJ1-4	TRBV27
TGTGCCAGTAGTATCCAGGGGGACCCCAACTATGGCTACACCTTC	CASSIQGDPNYGYTF	TRBD1	-	TRBJ1-2	TRBV19
TGTGCCAGCAAAGAACTAGCGGGAGGGGATGAGCAGTTCTTC	CASKELAGGDEQFF	TRBD2	-	TRBJ2-1	TRBV2
TGTGCCAGCAGGGGAAAGGTGGCACCGAACACTGAAGCTTTCTTT	CASRGKVAPNTEAFF	-	-	TRBJ1-1	TRBV2
TGTGCCAGCAGCTTCCGAGGACAGGGCCGCTCTGGAAACACCATATATTTT	CASSFRGQGRSGNTIYF	TRBD1	-	TRBJ1-3	TRBV11-2
TGTGCCAGCAGTGAGGGTGTGGGGTCCTATGGCTACACCTTC	CASSEGVGSYGYTF	-	-	TRBJ1-2	TRBV6-1
TGTGCCACCAGTGATTCGGGCGGACTGAACACCGGGGAGCTGTTTTTT	CATSDSGGLNTGELFF	-	-	TRBJ2-2	TRBV24-1